The next 20 T cell receptor beta chains were all read from a single sample in a study of control samples from healthy donors and cancer patients. The assay was immunoSEQ multiplex PCR, and TCRdb's table has in-frame clones only and misses some. The data show under 450,000 clones, roughly 90% seen once. The specimen was PBMCs. These receptors came from a man aged 35 to 55 with head and neck cancer.

The chain has TRBV10-2 and TRBJ2-7; D may be TRBD2 (5 bases). This CDR3 comprises 15 residues. The V gene lost 3 bases and the J gene lost 3 bases, with 15 bases spanning the gap. The germline V gene encodes CDR1 WSHSY and CDR2 SAAADI. This CDR3 is CASSESLAFYYEQYF. CDR3 sequence (DNA): TGCGCCAGCAGTGAATCCCTAGCCTTCTACTACGAGCAGTACTTC.

The chain is built from TRBV30 and TRBJ2-7; unclear D gene. CDR1 and CDR2 from the germline V gene are GTSNPN and SVGIG (reference sequence). The length of the CDR3 is 11 residues. V lost 3 bases and J 3 bases, leaving 6 bases between the germline ends. The CDR3 sequence: CAWSANYEQYF. In DNA form, the CDR3 reads TGTGCCTGGAGCGCTAACTACGAGCAGTACTTC. The full variable domain, in which reference TRBV30 and TRBJ2-7 provide the parts outside the CDR3, is SQTIHQWPATLVQPVGSPLSLECTVEGTSNPNLYWYRQAAGRGLQLLFYSVGIGQISSEVPQNLSASRPQDRQFILSSKKLLLSDSGFYLCAWSANYEQYFGPGTRLTVT.

The chain joins TRBV7-2 to TRBJ2-7; tentative D call: TRBD1 (6 bases). CDR3 length: 12 residues. Trimming cost V 7 bases and J 1 base, with 8 bases left between them. Per the germline V gene, CDR1 is SGHTA and CDR2 is FQGNSA. Here the CDR3 reads CASTDSSYEQYF. The CDR3 bases are TGTGCCAGCACGGACAGTTCCTACGAGCAGTACTTC.

This clone showed up just once. The chain employs TRBV6-1 and TRBJ1-4; D remains unclear. The CDR3 has 15 residues. Trimming shortened V by 2 bases and J by 8 bases, and 15 bases separated the two germline ends. Per germline, CDR1 MNHNS and CDR2 SASEGT. CDR3 protein: CASSESIRRPEKLFF. The CDR3 coding sequence is TGTGCCAGCAGTGAAAGCATTCGTAGGCCCGAAAAACTGTTTTTT.

This rearrangement joins TRBV5-1 to TRBJ1-2, with 8 bases lining up with TRBD1. The CDR3 is made up of 13 amino acids. Germline lookup yields CDR1 SGHRS and CDR2 YFSETQ. The junction had 6 bases not matched to a gene; V was cut back by 3 bases and J by 8 bases. CDR3 sequence reads: CASSSTDRVGYTF. The CDR3 DNA is TGCGCCAGCAGCTCAACGGACAGGGTCGGCTACACCTTC.

The rearrangement joins TRBV5-1 to TRBJ1-1; 7 positions agree with TRBD1. This CDR3 region has 17 residues. CDR1 and CDR2 from the germline V gene are SGHRS and YFSETQ. V lost 0 bases, J lost 1 base, and 9 bases stayed unmatched. The CDR3 spells CASSLGTSDRANTEAFF. DNA for the CDR3: TGCGCCAGCAGCTTGGGGACTAGTGACAGGGCGAACACTGAAGCTTTCTTT. The complete variable domain, with remaining parts taken from reference TRBV5-1 and TRBJ1-1, reads KAGVTQTPRYLIKTRGQQVTLSCSPISGHRSVSWYQQTPGQGLQFLFEYFSETQRNKGNFPGRFSGRQFSNSRSEMNVSTLELGDSALYLCASSLGTSDRANTEAFFGQGTRLTVV.

V and J are TRBV11-1 and TRBJ2-5; D call uncertain. CDR3 length equals 11 residues. CDR1 and CDR2 (germline): SGHAT, FQDESV (reference sequence). V was trimmed by 3 bases and J by 5 bases, leaving 4 bases between them. As DNA, the CDR3 is TGTGCCAGCAGCTTTACGGAGACCCAGTACTTC. Translating gives CASSFTETQYF.

The chain combines TRBV28 with TRBJ1-2; D gene ambiguous. Germline V gives CDR1 MDHEN, CDR2 SYDVKM. V lost 6 bases to trimming and J lost 2 bases, with 13 bases between them. CDR3 size: 14 residues. The CDR3 region is CASRQAIPNYGYTF. CDR3 in DNA: TGTGCCAGCAGGCAGGCGATTCCCAACTATGGCTACACCTTC.

Comments on this clone: The sample contains more than one DNA sequence encoding this CDR3. This chain links TRBV7-2 with TRBJ2-1; unclear D gene. The CDR3 has 12 residues. Trimming pared 1 base from V and 4 bases from J, leaving 2 bases between. CDR1 is SGHTA and CDR2 is FQGNSA in the germline V gene. The CDR3, as DNA: TGTGCCAGCAGCTTAGGGTACAATGAGCAGTTCTTC. Translating gives CASSLGYNEQFF.

The rearrangement uses TRBV9 and TRBJ1-6; no clear D. Germline CDR1 and CDR2: SGDLS and YYNGEE. The CDR3 spans 15 residues. V lost 3 bases and J lost 4, with 11 bases in between. The CDR3 sequence is CASSGRTDYNSPLHF. CDR3 bases: TGTGCCAGCAGCGGACGGACTGATTATAATTCACCCCTCCACTTT.

The V gene is TRBV28, the J gene TRBJ1-4, with 7 nucleotides matching TRBD1. Germline V lookup: CDR1 MDHEN, CDR2 SYDVKM. The CDR3 has 16 residues. J gave up 4 bases and V 4 bases, and 9 bases lay outside the gene matches. This CDR3 is CASSSFSGGNNEKLFF. CDR3 nucleotides: TGTGCCAGCAGTTCGTTTTCAGGGGGAAATAATGAAAAACTGTTTTTT.

This clone was seen a few times. The chain is built from TRBV4-1 and TRBJ1-3; the match to TRBD1 covers 7 bases. CDR3 length: 18 residues. Unmatched junction bases numbered 9, after V lost 0 bases and J lost 1 base. Germline values: CDR1 MGHRA, CDR2 YSYEKL. CDR3 sequence: CASSQDLAGRGSGNTIYF. The DNA of the CDR3 is TGCGCCAGCAGCCAAGATCTTGCCGGCAGGGGGTCTGGAAACACCATATATTTT.

The rearrangement joins TRBV23-1 to TRBJ2-5; perhaps TRBD1 as D (5 bases). TRBV23-1 is given ORF status, its function remaining uncertain. V was shortened by 2 bases and J by 1 base, with 8 bases between the two germline ends. The CDR3 totals 14 residues. The CDR3 DNA reads TGCGCCAGCAGTCAAGGCAGGGTCCAAGAGACCCAGTACTTC. Translation: CASSQGRVQETQYF.

The chain carries TRBV5-5 and TRBJ2-7; 7 bases are shared with TRBD1. The V and J ends lost 2 bases and 2 bases, in that order; junction bases with no gene match: 4. Germline V CDR1 and CDR2: SGHKS, YYEKEE (reference sequence). There are 14 residues in the CDR3. Here the CDR3 DNA reads TGTGCCAGCAGCTTCTACAGGGGAGCCTACGAGCAGTACTTC. The encoded protein is CASSFYRGAYEQYF.

The chain links TRBV7-2 to TRBJ1-3; D is perhaps TRBD1 (5 bases). This CDR3 comprises 15 residues. Trimming cost V 1 base and J 0 bases, with 7 bases left between them. Per the germline V gene, CDR1 is SGHTA and CDR2 is FQGNSA. The CDR3 coding sequence is TGTGCCAGCAGCTTAGTAGGGGACTCTGGAAACACCATATATTTT. Its protein is CASSLVGDSGNTIYF.

The chain combines TRBV11-3 with TRBJ2-2, with D maybe TRBD1 (5 bases). The CDR3 is 16 amino acids. V lost 3 bases, J lost 1 base, and 12 bases lay in between. CDR1 is SGHNT, CDR2 YENEEA, per germline. Here the CDR3 DNA reads TGTGCCAGCAGCTTGGGAAGAAGGGGGAACACCGGGGAGCTGTTTTTT. Translating it yields CASSLGRRGNTGELFF.

The chain joins TRBV6-5 to TRBJ2-3, with D possibly being TRBD1 (5 bases). Germline lookup yields CDR1 MNHEY and CDR2 SVGAGI. V shed 7 bases and J shed 1 base, with 12 bases lying between them. The CDR3 has 14 residues. In DNA form, the CDR3 reads TGTGCCAGCAATGGGGCCCCACGCACAGATACGCAGTATTTT. This sequence encodes CASNGAPRTDTQYF.

The chain employs TRBV7-2 and TRBJ2-3; no definite D call. The CDR3 length is 14 residues. V shed 5 bases and J shed 4 bases, with 13 bases lying between them. CDR1 and CDR2 (germline): SGHTA, FQGNSA. CDR3 DNA sequence: TGTGCCAGCAGCCAAAATTATAGCCCAGATACGCAGTATTTT. Its translation is CASSQNYSPDTQYF.

The V call is TRBV18, the J call TRBJ1-6, with D maybe TRBD1 (5 bases). Germline lookup yields CDR1 KGHSH and CDR2 LQKENI. Trimming removed 5 bases from V and 4 bases from J, with 6 bases in between. The CDR3 consists of 13 residues. The CDR3 protein is CASSEGYNSPLHF. DNA for the CDR3: TGTGCCAGCTCAGAGGGGTATAATTCACCCCTCCACTTT. Full variable domain (outside the CDR3, taken from reference TRBV18 and TRBJ1-6): NAGVMQNPRHLVRRRGQEARLRCSPMKGHSHVYWYRQLPEEGLKFMVYLQKENIIDESGMPKERFSAEFPKEGPSILRIQQVVRGDSAAYFCASSEGYNSPLHFGNGTRLTVT.

V is TRBV11-2 and J is TRBJ1-4; 7 bases match TRBD1. CDR1 and CDR2 (germline): SGHAT, FQNNGV. The CDR3 is made up of 14 amino acids. Trimming removed 3 bases from V and 8 bases from J; junction bases left unmatched: 6. CDR3 loop: CASSFTGQKEKLFF. The CDR3 nucleotides read TGTGCCAGCAGCTTTACGGGACAGAAAGAAAAACTGTTTTTT.